This paragraph reports one T cell receptor beta chain. This entry belongs to a study of somatic mutations in cytotoxic T cells in rheumatoid arthritis. Assay used: immunoSEQ multiplex PCR; TCRdb lists only in-frame clones, some missing. The data contain about 16,000 clones, roughly 73% of them singletons. Germline V CDR1 and CDR2: MNHEY, SMNVEV (reference sequence). The germline V and J ends were trimmed by 5 bases and 1 base, with 12 bases remaining between them. This CDR3 contains 14 residues. Source material: CD8+ T cells sorted from blood. The genes are TRBV27 and TRBJ2-7; D is uncertain. This TCR was recovered from an adult with rheumatoid arthritis. The CDR3 DNA reads as TGTGCCAGCAGTAACAGTATGATTTCCTACGAGCAGTACTTC. Its protein product is CASSNSMISYEQYF.